A single sample gave rise to the 28 T cell receptor beta chains below, sequenced in a study of blood T cell repertoires in COVID-19. The repertoire was sequenced with immunoSEQ multiplex PCR; TCRdb's copy has only in-frame clones and lacks some. Of tens of thousands of clones in the sample, 55% to 80% were seen once. The sample comprised peripheral blood. These receptors were collected from a woman aged 70-85 years with COVID-19, enrolled during active disease.

V is TRBV11-2 and J is TRBJ1-1, with 9 bases identical to TRBD1. Germline V CDR1 and CDR2: SGHAT, FQNNGV. V gave up 1 base and J gave up 4 bases; unmatched junction bases: 4. This CDR3 has 15 amino acids. The CDR3 nucleotides are TGTGCCAGCAGCTTAGGACAGGGGGGTCCCACTGAAGCTTTCTTT. Translated: CASSLGQGGPTEAFF. The variable domain in full, with the rest retrieved from reference TRBV11-2 and TRBJ1-1, is EAGVAQSPRYKIIEKRQSVAFWCNPISGHATLYWYQQILGQGPKLLIQFQNNGVVDDSQLPKDRFSAERLKGVDSTLKIQPAKLEDSAVYLCASSLGQGGPTEAFFGQGTRLTVV.

The rearrangement uses TRBV5-1 and TRBJ2-3; a possible D gene is TRBD2 (5 bases). This CDR3 has 17 amino acids. From germline, CDR1 is SGHRS and CDR2 YFSETQ. V shed 0 bases and J shed 2 bases, with 16 bases lying between them. The CDR3 region is CASSLGTGIGPTDTQYF. The CDR3 coding sequence is TGCGCCAGCAGCTTGGGGACCGGGATCGGGCCCACAGATACGCAGTATTTT.

V and J are TRBV10-3 and TRBJ2-2; TRBD1 agrees at 12 bases. Germline V lookup: CDR1 ENHRY, CDR2 SYGVKD. CDR3 length: 17 amino acids. With 6 bases clipped from V and 5 bases from J, the junction kept 10 bases outside the gene matches. The CDR3 sequence is CAIRPGQGATRTGELFF. For the CDR3, the DNA is TGTGCCATCAGGCCGGGACAGGGGGCCACTAGGACCGGGGAGCTGTTTTTT.

This rearrangement joins TRBV11-2 to TRBJ1-2; 11 bases line up with TRBD1. CDR1 is SGHAT, CDR2 FQNNGV, per germline. The V segment lost 4 bases and the J segment 7 bases; nucleotides outside the gene matches: 5. There are 14 residues in the CDR3. The CDR3 DNA is TGTGCCAGCAGCTCAGGACAGGGGGCCCTTGGCTACACCTTC. The encoded protein is CASSSGQGALGYTF.

CDR3: CASSDDSQGEYGYTF. CDR3 sequence (DNA): TGTGCCAGCAGCGACGATTCTCAGGGCGAGTATGGCTACACCTTC. The rearrangement links TRBV7-9 to TRBJ1-2, with a weak D call TRBD1 (5 bases). Trimming removed 5 bases at V and 5 bases at J, with 18 bases between. The V gene's germline CDR1 is SEHNR and CDR2 FQNEAQ (reference sequence). The length of the CDR3 is 15 residues.

This clone was seen only once. The chain has TRBV5-1 and TRBJ2-7; 11 bases are a match to TRBD2. Germline V gene data show CDR1 as SGHRS and CDR2 as YFSETQ. The CDR3 is made up of 14 amino acids. V lost 4 bases to trimming and J lost 2 bases; unmatched junction nucleotides: 2. In DNA form, the CDR3 reads TGCGCCAGCAGCCTTAGCGGGGGGGCCTACGAGCAGTACTTC. Protein sequence: CASSLSGGAYEQYF.

V usage is TRBV19 and J usage is TRBJ1-6; TRBD1 matches 9 bases. This CDR3 region has 16 residues. Per the germline V gene, CDR1 is LNHDA and CDR2 is SQIVND (reference sequence). The J segment lost 10 bases and the V segment lost 5 bases, leaving 12 bases of the junction unmatched. In DNA, the CDR3 is TGTGCCAGTAGTCCTAACAGGGGGCTAAGGGAATCACCCCTCCACTTT. Residues: CASSPNRGLRESPLHF. The complete variable domain, with remaining parts taken from reference TRBV19 and TRBJ1-6, reads DGGITQSPKYLFRKEGQNVTLSCEQNLNHDAMYWYRQDPGQGLRLIYYSQIVNDFQKGDIAEGYSVSREKKESFPLTVTSAQKNPTAFYLCASSPNRGLRESPLHFGNGTRLTVT.

CDR3 residues: CASSRGGAFPGELFF. DNA of the CDR3: TGTGCCAGCAGTCGCGGGGGGGCTTTTCCCGGGGAGCTGTTTTTT. The genes are TRBV11-2 and TRBJ2-2; TRBD2 matches at 9 bases. Trimming at V came to 6 bases and at J to 6 bases, leaving 8 bases not matched to a gene. In germline, CDR1 is SGHAT, CDR2 FQNNGV. This CDR3 spans 15 amino acids.

V gene TRBV20-1 combines with J gene TRBJ2-1; the D gene is possibly TRBD1 (6 bases). V was trimmed by 3 bases and J by 0 bases, leaving 9 bases between them. This CDR3 has 14 residues. Germline V gives CDR1 DFQATT, CDR2 SNEGSKA (reference sequence). The CDR3 protein is CSASPGVSYNEQFF. DNA of the CDR3: TGCAGTGCTAGTCCAGGGGTCTCCTACAATGAGCAGTTCTTC.

The chain couples TRBV19 to TRBJ1-4; D perhaps matches TRBD1 (5 bases). The germline V gene has CDR1 LNHDA and CDR2 SQIVND (reference sequence). Trimming took 2 bases from V and 6 from J, leaving 16 bases between them. The CDR3 totals 16 residues. The CDR3 DNA reads as TGTGCCAGTAGTATACCGGGGCGGGGAGGCGATGAAAAACTGTTTTTT. As protein: CASSIPGRGGDEKLFF.

V is TRBV12-3 or TRBV12-4 and J is TRBJ1-1; possibly TRBD1 for D (5 bases). The CDR3 runs 13 residues. The V and J ends lost 3 bases and 6 bases respectively, with 11 bases between them. The CDR3 sequence: CASSFRGFSEAFF. DNA for the CDR3: TGTGCCAGCAGTTTCCGGGGGTTCTCTGAAGCTTTCTTT.

The CDR3 bases are TGTGCCAGTATTCGGACAGGATTAGGAGGCACTGAAGCTTTCTTT. Its protein product is CASIRTGLGGTEAFF. This chain links TRBV19 with TRBJ1-1, with 7 bases identical to TRBD1. The CDR3 length is 15 residues. Trimming removed 7 bases from V and 4 bases from J; junction bases left unmatched: 12. CDR1 and CDR2 from the germline V gene are LNHDA and SQIVND (reference sequence).

This clone was counted between two and nine times. V usage is TRBV6-5 and J usage is TRBJ2-2, with D perhaps matching TRBD2 (7 bases). CDR1 is MNHEY, CDR2 SVGAGI, per germline. V lost 6 bases and J 6 bases, leaving 17 bases between the germline ends. This CDR3 contains 15 residues. The chain's CDR3 is CASSRGGFSAGELFF. CDR3 DNA sequence: TGTGCCAGCAGCAGGGGAGGGTTCTCGGCCGGGGAGCTGTTTTTT.

V is TRBV3-1 (or the pseudogene TRBV3-2) and J is TRBJ2-3; D unclear. Germline V gene data show CDR1 as LGHDT and CDR2 as YNNKEL (reference sequence). The CDR3 contains 12 residues. V was clipped by 3 bases and J by 3 bases, with 4 bases between them. The CDR3 loop is CASSHRTDTQYF. The CDR3 bases are TGTGCCAGCAGCCATCGTACAGATACGCAGTATTTT.

The chain is built from TRBV18 and TRBJ1-1; 11 bases line up with TRBD1. Trimming cost V 4 bases and J 0 bases; bases outside gene matches: 4. This CDR3 region has 16 residues. Germline values: CDR1 KGHSH, CDR2 LQKENI. The CDR3 region is CASSLGQGAMNTEAFF. CDR3 nucleotide sequence: TGTGCCAGCTCACTAGGACAGGGGGCTATGAACACTGAAGCTTTCTTT.

This clone was found once. The chain couples TRBV6-5 to TRBJ2-5, with 7 bases aligning to TRBD2. Germline V CDR1 and CDR2: MNHEY, SVGAGI. This CDR3 is built from 16 residues. Trimming removed 2 bases from V and 4 bases from J; junction bases left unmatched: 10. The CDR3 region is CASSYGGFSGGETQYF. The CDR3 bases are TGTGCCAGCAGTTACGGTGGCTTCTCGGGAGGAGAGACCCAGTACTTC.

This clone was observed a single time. This chain connects TRBV4-1 to TRBJ1-2, with D maybe TRBD1 (5 bases). In germline, CDR1 is MGHRA, CDR2 YSYEKL. There are 15 residues in the CDR3. V gave up 4 bases and J gave up 3 bases, with 15 bases separating them. The CDR3 protein is CASSPGGEKDYGYTF. For the CDR3, the DNA is TGCGCCAGCAGCCCCGGGGGGGAAAAGGACTATGGCTACACCTTC.

This clone has a handful of counts. The J gene is TRBJ1-3, the V gene TRBV7-6; D uncertain. V was shortened by 10 bases and J by 0 bases, with 16 bases between the two germline ends. CDR1 and CDR2 from the germline V gene are SGHVS and FNYEAQ. This CDR3 comprises 15 residues. CDR3 sequence: CATGVGPASGNTIYF. The CDR3 bases are TGTGCCACCGGGGTCGGGCCGGCCTCTGGAAACACCATATATTTT.

The V gene is TRBV2, the J gene TRBJ1-5; possible D gene TRBD1, 6 bases. The V end lost 4 bases, the J end lost 0 bases, and 22 bases lay between the germline ends. The CDR3 has 19 residues. Per the germline V gene, CDR1 is SNHLY and CDR2 is FYNNEI. The CDR3 loop reads CASSAGQIRDLYSNQPQHF. As DNA, the CDR3 is TGTGCCAGCAGTGCTGGACAGATTCGGGACCTGTATAGCAATCAGCCCCAGCATTTT.

V is TRBV19 and J is TRBJ2-3, with 13 bases fitting TRBD2. CDR1 LNHDA and CDR2 SQIVND come from the germline V gene (reference sequence). The J segment lost 5 bases and the V segment lost 2 bases, leaving 4 bases of the junction unmatched. The CDR3 runs to 16 residues. As DNA, the CDR3 is TGTGCCAGTAGTATAACTAGCGGGGGGGCGGGAGATACGCAGTATTTT. Translated: CASSITSGGAGDTQYF.

This sequence joins TRBV19 and TRBJ1-1; D remains ambiguous. Trimming shortened V by 6 bases and J by 4 bases, and 9 bases separated the two germline ends. The CDR3 has 12 residues. Germline V CDR1 and CDR2: LNHDA, SQIVND (reference sequence). This chain's CDR3 is CASRTGGTEAFF. As DNA, the CDR3 is TGTGCCAGTAGGACGGGTGGCACTGAAGCTTTCTTT.

This clone has just a few counts. The chain joins TRBV18 to TRBJ1-3; perhaps TRBD1 as D (6 bases). The V end was cut by 2 bases, the J end by 8 bases, with 13 bases between. This CDR3 has 14 residues. Germline-derived CDR1 and CDR2 are KGHSH and LQKENI. This chain's CDR3 is CASSPAAGVDTIYF. In DNA, the CDR3 is TGTGCCAGCTCACCAGCGGCAGGGGTGGACACCATATATTTT.

V usage is TRBV10-3 and J usage is TRBJ2-1; a possible D gene is TRBD2 (6 bases). The length of the CDR3 is 16 residues. V lost 3 bases, J lost 8 bases, and 20 bases lay in between. Germline CDR1 and CDR2: ENHRY and SYGVKD. DNA for the CDR3: TGTGCCATCAGTGACCCGTGGGCGGGACCGAGGTATGAGCAGTTCTTC. Its translation: CAISDPWAGPRYEQFF.

The rearrangement links TRBV7-2 to TRBJ1-2; TRBD1 matches 8 bases. The CDR3 has 16 residues. With V trimmed by 1 base and J by 4 bases, 8 bases remained unmatched. The V gene's germline CDR1 is SGHTA and CDR2 FQGNSA. CDR3 amino acids: CASSLVAGGDSYGYTF. In nucleotides, the CDR3 is TGTGCCAGCAGCTTAGTTGCAGGGGGCGATAGCTATGGCTACACCTTC.

The chain has TRBV27 and TRBJ1-2; 8 nucleotides match TRBD1. The length of the CDR3 is 15 residues. Per germline, CDR1 MNHEY and CDR2 SMNVEV (reference sequence). V shed 4 bases, J shed 8 bases, and the junction held 12 bases outside the gene matches. The CDR3 here is CASSSGTGAILGYTF. DNA for the CDR3: TGTGCCAGCAGTTCCGGGACAGGAGCGATCTTAGGCTACACCTTC.

In DNA, the CDR3 is TGTGCCAGCAGTAAAACATCGAACACTGAAGCTTTCTTT. Residues: CASSKTSNTEAFF. The rearrangement links TRBV2 to TRBJ1-1; D not certain. The ends were cut back, 5 bases at V and 1 base at J, with 8 bases in the middle. The CDR3 is 13 amino acids. Germline assignment: CDR1 SNHLY and CDR2 FYNNEI.

This sequence joins TRBV27 and TRBJ2-3, with 8 bases aligning to TRBD2. Trimming cost V 2 bases and J 4 bases; bases outside gene matches: 5. Germline V CDR1 and CDR2: MNHEY, SMNVEV (reference sequence). This CDR3 is 15 amino acids long. In DNA, the CDR3 is TGTGCCAGCAGTTTAAGGCCGGGAGGGCCAGATACGCAGTATTTT. Residues: CASSLRPGGPDTQYF.

CDR3 sequence reads: CASSRLGHNEQFF. The CDR3 coding sequence is TGCGCCAGCAGCAGACTAGGGCACAATGAGCAGTTCTTC. J is TRBJ2-1 and V is TRBV5-1; D might be TRBD2 (6 bases). V was pared by 4 bases and J by 5 bases, with 10 bases between. The CDR3 length is 13 residues. Germline V lookup: CDR1 SGHRS, CDR2 YFSETQ.